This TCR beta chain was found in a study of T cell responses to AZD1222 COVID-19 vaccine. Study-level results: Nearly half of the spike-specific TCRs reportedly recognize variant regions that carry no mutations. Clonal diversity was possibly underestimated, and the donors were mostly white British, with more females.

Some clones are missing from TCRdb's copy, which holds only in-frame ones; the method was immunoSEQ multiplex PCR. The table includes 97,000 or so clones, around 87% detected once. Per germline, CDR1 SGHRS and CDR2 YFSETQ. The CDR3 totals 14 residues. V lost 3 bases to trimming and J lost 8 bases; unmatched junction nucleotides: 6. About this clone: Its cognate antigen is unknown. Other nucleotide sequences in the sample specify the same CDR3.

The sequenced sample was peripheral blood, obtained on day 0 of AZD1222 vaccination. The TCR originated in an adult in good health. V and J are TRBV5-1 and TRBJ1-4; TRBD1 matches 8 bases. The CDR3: CASSSGTGREKLFF. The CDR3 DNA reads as TGCGCCAGCAGCTCGGGGACAGGCAGGGAAAAACTGTTTTTT.